This is a list of T cell receptor beta chains from one sample in a study of blood T cell repertoires in COVID-19. Sequencing used immunoSEQ multiplex PCR; TCRdb keeps in-frame clones, though not all of them. The table lists 61,000 or so clones, about four fifths of them singletons. The material sequenced was peripheral blood. Receptors were obtained from a woman of 80 years or more with acute or convalescent COVID-19. Each CDR3 is given without its conserved first and last residue.

>TRBJ2-2|TRBV7-2
ASSFRLAGAGTGELF
>TRBJ2-3|TRBV6-1
ASSAYLTSPTSTQY
>TRBJ1-1|TRBV2
ASGVTGGAF
>TRBJ1-1|TRBV6-5
ASTPPSAGGTEAF
>TRBJ2-7|TRBV14
ASSQVRGSEQY
>TRBJ2-7|TRBV19
ASSISGAYEQY
>TRBJ1-1|TRBV6-5
ASSSIQGMGNTEAF
>TRBJ2-5|TRBV11-3
ASSFRGQVETQY
>TRBJ1-2|TRBV25-1
ASSEGQAYGYT
>TRBJ2-3|TRBV5-6
ASSLVGGTGDTQY
>TRBJ2-3|TRBV29-1
SVSGAGGSTDTQY
>TRBJ1-5|TRBV30
AWSVGLGENQPQH
>TRBJ1-1|TRBV5-1
ASRGTQGENTEAF
>TRBJ2-7|TRBV10-3
AISETGQELGEQY
>TRBJ2-1|TRBV4-1
ASSQLVAGASYNEQF
>TRBJ1-5|TRBV6-6
ASSLDRVGSNQPQH
>TRBJ1-2|TRBV5-1
ASSPFGGAAFGYGYT
>TRBJ1-1|TRBV7-6
ASSRGGDLAEAF
>TRBJ2-4|TRBV19
ASSIGGLSLAKNIQY
>TRBJ1-2|TRBV6-1
ASSEYPGNYGYT
>TRBJ2-1|TRBV2
ASGGGRTGGNEQF
>TRBJ2-7|TRBV9
ASRPPVIPGKGVAGEWYEQY